This TCR beta chain was profiled in a study of blood T cell repertoires in COVID-19. Overall study context: Some COVID-19 samples were acute and others convalescent; all came from the United States, Italy and Spain. T cells, B-cell-depleted T cells, or PBMCs supplied cDNA or gDNA.

CDR3 size: 16 residues. V shed 3 bases and J shed 0 bases, with 16 bases lying between them. Germline CDR1 SGHRS, CDR2 YFSETQ. In the original workflow: Amplified reference gene primers provided the basis for estimating nucleated cell counts. Profiling relied on immunoSEQ multiplex PCR, and the TCRdb table lists in-frame clones only, not all of them. V and J calls and clone size follow that table, whereas D and trimming were derived from the DNA. This table has about 63,000 clones, less than 80% appearing once. This clonotype was sampled from a human donor in a cohort sampled during active COVID-19. The genes are TRBV5-1 and TRBJ2-7, with D possibly matching TRBD1 (6 bases). The sequencing input was peripheral blood. Here the CDR3 DNA reads TGCGCCAGCAGCTCATACAGGGACCCTAGCTCCTACGAGCAGTACTTC. This sequence encodes CASSSYRDPSSYEQYF.